This T cell receptor (beta chain) originates from a study of cytomegalovirus exposure and HLA in healthy donors. Study observations and caveats: Earlier results showed most TCR beta V segments being productive about 87% or about 30% of the time. Associated with HLA alleles at 0.05 false discovery rate in a later analysis were around 15,000 TCR beta sequences.

This clone was counted a single time. Antigen: not known. In the PCR, 60 Vbeta and 13 Jbeta primers were used. Sequencing used immunoSEQ multiplex PCR; TCRdb keeps in-frame clones, though not all of them. The profile shows under 250,000 clones, approximately 78% of them singletons. Trimming took 3 bases from V and 3 from J; bases not matched to a gene: 10. Germline CDR1 and CDR2: MNHEY and SMNVEV (reference sequence). The CDR3 sequence is 16 residues long. The sample taken for sequencing was PBMCs. V is TRBV27 and J is TRBJ1-2, with 7 bases matching TRBD1. This clonotype was sampled from a middle-aged woman in good health and CMV-seronegative. The chain's CDR3 is CASSFPHSGTDYGYTF. The DNA of the CDR3 is TGTGCCAGCAGTTTTCCCCACTCCGGGACAGACTATGGCTACACCTTC.